This T cell receptor beta chain was sequenced for a study of post-analysis software for immune sequencing data. General study results and limits: Elevated frequency relative to controls characterized about 5 TRBV segments in patients, TRBV5-6, TRBV5-1 and TRBV20-1 among them. When compared against controls, multiple sclerosis patients showed significantly lower normalized Chao1 diversity.

A word on this clonotype: The antigen remains unidentified.

TCR beta cDNA libraries had unique molecular identifiers. TCRdb passed the PCR reads through MiXCR, listing each CDR3 protein once. The sample consists of hundreds of thousands of distinct CDR3 sequences, 44% of them appearing once. Trimming pared 2 bases from V and 0 bases from J, leaving 12 bases between. CDR3 length: 16 amino acids. Germline V gene data show CDR1 as SGHTA and CDR2 as FQGNSA. The sample comprised blood. The rearrangement uses TRBV7-2 and TRBJ2-3, with D perhaps matching TRBD2 (6 bases). This sequence originates from a girl aged 10-17 years with multiple sclerosis. This CDR3 reads CASSLRLGGSTDTQYF. The CDR3 region has the DNA TGTGCCAGCAGCTTAAGACTAGGCGGAAGCACAGATACGCAGTATTTT.